This T cell receptor (beta chain) derives from a study of blood T cell repertoires in COVID-19. The overall study: Whether acute or convalescent, the COVID-19 samples came from the United States, Italy and Spain.

Germline CDR1 SGHTA, CDR2 FQGNSA. This CDR3 has 16 residues. The ends lost 0 bases at V and 4 bases at J; junction bases unmatched: 5. Sequenced by immunoSEQ multiplex PCR; TCRdb stores in-frame clones only, minus some. The sample has about 250,000 clones, 85% seen once. This clonotype was obtained from a woman aged 55-70 years with active or convalescent COVID-19. Sequences were obtained from peripheral blood. The J gene is TRBJ2-1, the V gene TRBV7-2; 8 nucleotides align to TRBD1. CDR3 DNA sequence: TGTGCCAGCAGCTTAGCTCCGGGACAGGAGTACAATGAGCAGTTCTTC. Its protein is CASSLAPGQEYNEQFF.